This T cell receptor beta chain was sequenced during a study of control samples from healthy donors and cancer patients. There are 14 residues in the CDR3. V lost 5 bases to trimming and J lost 6 bases, with 16 bases between them. CDR1 is SGHTA, CDR2 FQGNSA, per germline. TCRdb keeps only in-frame clones here, not all; method: immunoSEQ multiplex PCR. The sample holds over 40,000 clones, roughly 86% seen once. This rearrangement joins TRBV7-2 to TRBJ1-2, with D perhaps matching TRBD1 (6 bases). What was sequenced was PBMCs. The sequence was collected from a man between 45 and 60 years old with head and neck cancer. In nucleotides, the CDR3 is TGTGCCAGCAGCCCAGGAGAGAACAGGGATGGCTACACCTTC. Protein product: CASSPGENRDGYTF.